The clone carrying this TCR beta chain has just a few counts. No antigen is known for it. The sample belongs to a study of T-cell memory formation after mild COVID-19. In the study overall: Each donor largely had its own TCR clusters. Regarding the study as a whole: CD4/CD8 balance characterized clones contracting day 15 to 85, and CD4+ skew characterized later expanders. CD4+ contracting clones lay mainly in CM and EM, CD8+ ones in EMRA.

cDNA libraries for TCR alpha and TCR beta, carrying sample barcodes and UMIs, came from 5'RACE with constant-segment primers. TCRdb re-called the 5' RACE reads with MiXCR, one entry per CDR3 protein. The data contain about 190,000 distinct CDR3 sequences, around 21% of them singletons. This CDR3 region has 17 residues. The germline V gene has CDR1 MGHDK and CDR2 SYGVNS. After removal of 1 base from V and 0 bases from J, the junction contained 4 bases not matched to a gene. The rearrangement joins TRBV25-1 to TRBJ2-5; 11 positions agree with TRBD2. This clonotype originated in an adult woman who had mild COVID-19 (a few samples of this study predate the infection). Cell type and time point are not known. Sequenced: PBMCs or a T cell subset sorted from them (not recorded which). The CDR3 loop reads CASSELASGRYQETQYF. DNA of the CDR3: TGTGCCAGCAGTGAATTGGCTAGCGGGAGGTACCAAGAGACCCAGTACTTC.